The rows below give T cell receptor beta chains drawn from one sample of a study of identical twins. Each CDR3 protein is one row after TCRdb ran MiXCR on the 5' RACE reads. The sample includes fewer than 350,000 distinct CDR3 sequences, about 8.9% of them seen just once. These data were likewise used in another study, on yellow fever vaccine responses in identical twins.

The sample taken for sequencing was memory (CD45RO+) T cells sorted from blood. These receptors were taken from a woman aged 18-29 years in good health. The CDR3 runs from the conserved cysteine through the conserved F or W. Each record gives: D gene, clone size, V gene, J gene, CDR3 protein, CDR3 DNA. D genes are given only for firm matches. Clone sizes are given selectively: once, few, many, or a class where the clone is expanded.

d_call: TRBD2; clone_size: many; v_call: TRBV5-1; j_call: TRBJ2-1; cdr3_aa: CASSRDLTSGGTSSYNEQFF; cdr3_nt: TGCGCCAGCAGCAGAGATCTTACTAGCGGGGGAACTAGCTCCTACAATGAGCAGTTCTTC
d_call: TRBD1; clone_size: few; v_call: TRBV7-2; j_call: TRBJ2-1; cdr3_aa: CASSLTRTGGRNEQFF; cdr3_nt: TGTGCCAGCAGCTTAACACGGACAGGGGGCCGCAATGAGCAGTTCTTC
d_call: TRBD1; clone_size: few; v_call: TRBV18; j_call: TRBJ2-1; cdr3_aa: CATGQGPINEQFF; cdr3_nt: TGTGCCACCGGACAGGGCCCTATCAATGAGCAGTTCTTC
d_call: TRBD1; clone_size: -; v_call: TRBV7-9; j_call: TRBJ1-1; cdr3_aa: CASSTYQGAEGTEAFF; cdr3_nt: TGTGCCAGCAGCACATATCAGGGGGCAGAGGGCACTGAAGCTTTCTTT
d_call: TRBD1; clone_size: many; v_call: TRBV6-1; j_call: TRBJ2-2; cdr3_aa: CASTTGGETGELFF; cdr3_nt: TGTGCCAGCACCACAGGGGGCGAAACCGGGGAGCTGTTTTTT
d_call: TRBD2; clone_size: few; v_call: TRBV5-1; j_call: TRBJ2-5; cdr3_aa: CASSLRRGETQYF; cdr3_nt: TGCGCCAGCAGCTTACGGCGGGGGGAGACCCAGTACTTC
d_call: TRBD2; clone_size: -; v_call: TRBV5-1; j_call: TRBJ2-7; cdr3_aa: CASSLGLAGTHEQYF; cdr3_nt: TGCGCCAGCAGCTTGGGACTAGCGGGAACTCACGAGCAGTACTTC
d_call: -; clone_size: few; v_call: TRBV7-8; j_call: TRBJ2-3; cdr3_aa: CASSLALGGASTDTQYF; cdr3_nt: TGTGCCAGCAGCTTAGCGCTGGGCGGGGCTAGCACAGATACGCAGTATTTT
d_call: -; clone_size: -; v_call: TRBV29-1; j_call: TRBJ2-1; cdr3_aa: CSVEANSNEQFF; cdr3_nt: TGCAGCGTTGAGGCAAATTCCAATGAGCAGTTCTTC
d_call: TRBD2; clone_size: few; v_call: TRBV11-2; j_call: TRBJ2-1; cdr3_aa: CASSLYGVSGPPSYNEQFF; cdr3_nt: TGTGCCAGCAGCTTATACGGGGTTAGCGGGCCGCCCTCCTACAATGAGCAGTTCTTC
d_call: TRBD2; clone_size: -; v_call: TRBV28; j_call: TRBJ2-3; cdr3_aa: CASSFSGLAGVADTQYF; cdr3_nt: TGTGCCAGCAGTTTTTCTGGACTAGCGGGAGTTGCAGATACGCAGTATTTT
d_call: -; clone_size: many; v_call: TRBV5-1; j_call: TRBJ2-7; cdr3_aa: CASSSPNNYEQYF; cdr3_nt: TGCGCCAGCAGCTCACCTAATAATTACGAGCAGTACTTC
d_call: -; clone_size: -; v_call: TRBV27; j_call: TRBJ2-5; cdr3_aa: CASSLRGRETQYF; cdr3_nt: TGTGCCAGCAGTTTACGGGGGAGAGAGACCCAGTACTTC
d_call: -; clone_size: few; v_call: TRBV6-1; j_call: TRBJ1-6; cdr3_aa: CASSPPDGNSPLHF; cdr3_nt: TGTGCCAGCAGCCCACCGGACGGGAATTCACCCCTCCACTTT
d_call: -; clone_size: many; v_call: TRBV3-1; j_call: TRBJ1-5; cdr3_aa: CASSPTSGLGNQPQHF; cdr3_nt: TGTGCCAGCAGCCCCACGTCGGGGTTAGGAAATCAGCCCCAGCATTTT
d_call: TRBD2; clone_size: few; v_call: TRBV11-2; j_call: TRBJ2-1; cdr3_aa: CASHPGLAVNEQFF; cdr3_nt: TGTGCCAGCCACCCGGGACTAGCTGTTAATGAGCAGTTCTTC
d_call: TRBD1; clone_size: -; v_call: TRBV11-3; j_call: TRBJ1-2; cdr3_aa: CASSGTGNAGYTF; cdr3_nt: TGTGCCAGCAGCGGGACAGGGAATGCTGGCTACACCTTC
d_call: TRBD1; clone_size: -; v_call: TRBV4-1; j_call: TRBJ1-1; cdr3_aa: CASSGWTGILTEAFF; cdr3_nt: TGCGCCAGCAGCGGATGGACAGGGATCCTCACTGAAGCTTTCTTT
d_call: -; clone_size: -; v_call: TRBV25-1; j_call: TRBJ1-1; cdr3_aa: CASTDSTNTEAFF; cdr3_nt: TGTGCCAGCACGGACAGCACGAACACTGAAGCTTTCTTT
d_call: TRBD2; clone_size: many; v_call: TRBV5-5; j_call: TRBJ2-2; cdr3_aa: CASSWGLATGELFF; cdr3_nt: TGTGCCAGCAGCTGGGGACTAGCCACCGGGGAGCTGTTTTTT
d_call: -; clone_size: many; v_call: TRBV5-1; j_call: TRBJ1-2; cdr3_aa: CASSLVSRAGDYGYTF; cdr3_nt: TGCGCCAGCAGCTTGGTTAGCAGGGCCGGTGACTATGGCTACACCTTC
d_call: TRBD1; clone_size: few; v_call: TRBV7-8; j_call: TRBJ1-2; cdr3_aa: CASSQGQYFDYTF; cdr3_nt: TGTGCCAGCAGCCAGGGACAGTATTTTGACTACACCTTC
d_call: TRBD1; clone_size: many; v_call: TRBV29-1; j_call: TRBJ1-1; cdr3_aa: CSAAAPGTGVAFF; cdr3_nt: TGCAGCGCCGCGGCCCCCGGGACAGGGGTGGCTTTCTTT
d_call: -; clone_size: -; v_call: TRBV11-2; j_call: TRBJ2-1; cdr3_aa: CASSKGGAGMVEQFF; cdr3_nt: TGTGCCAGCAGCAAAGGGGGCGCGGGGATGGTTGAGCAGTTCTTC
d_call: -; clone_size: few; v_call: TRBV2; j_call: TRBJ2-7; cdr3_aa: CASRGSRAYEQYF; cdr3_nt: TGTGCCAGCAGAGGATCTAGAGCCTACGAGCAGTACTTC
d_call: -; clone_size: -; v_call: TRBV12-3/TRBV12-4; j_call: TRBJ2-1; cdr3_aa: CASSPFISVAGSYNEQFF; cdr3_nt: TGTGCCAGCAGCCCATTCATATCTGTCGCGGGCTCCTACAATGAGCAGTTCTTC
d_call: TRBD2; clone_size: few; v_call: TRBV2; j_call: TRBJ2-6; cdr3_aa: CASSGTRGAGANVLTF; cdr3_nt: TGTGCCAGCAGTGGGACGCGGGGGGCTGGGGCCAACGTCCTGACTTTC
d_call: TRBD1; clone_size: -; v_call: TRBV27; j_call: TRBJ2-1; cdr3_aa: CASNRDRGYNEQFF; cdr3_nt: TGTGCCAGCAACCGGGACAGGGGTTACAATGAGCAGTTCTTC
d_call: -; clone_size: many; v_call: TRBV7-2; j_call: TRBJ2-2; cdr3_aa: CASTLGVGELFF; cdr3_nt: TGTGCCAGCACCCTGGGAGTCGGGGAGCTGTTTTTT
d_call: -; clone_size: many; v_call: TRBV12-3/TRBV12-4; j_call: TRBJ1-2; cdr3_aa: CASSLYGYTF; cdr3_nt: TGTGCCAGCAGTTTATACGGCTACACCTTC
d_call: -; clone_size: few; v_call: TRBV5-1; j_call: TRBJ2-2; cdr3_aa: CASSFFENGELFF; cdr3_nt: TGCGCCAGCAGCTTTTTTGAGAACGGGGAGCTGTTTTTT
d_call: -; clone_size: many; v_call: TRBV20-1; j_call: TRBJ2-1; cdr3_aa: CSASPYNEQFF; cdr3_nt: TGCAGTGCTAGCCCCTACAATGAGCAGTTCTTC